What follows is one TCR beta chain and its context. Its specific antigen is unknown. No base qualities exist here, and no much larger clone lies one base off it. The sample is drawn from a study of CD8 T cells in Susac syndrome (dated by TCRdb to between 2018 and 2021). The study in broad terms: Whether CD8+ T cell activation and differentiation in Susac syndrome was antigen driven was tested using repertoire sequencing. Study-wide conclusions, independent of this receptor: The TCR sequencing and HLA analysis was acknowledged to have included a relatively small number of individuals.

At the junction V is shortened by 0 bases and J by 5 bases, with 13 bases in between. CDR1 and CDR2 are drawn from the germline V gene (reference sequence): GTSNPN, SVGIG. The CDR3 contains 14 residues, cysteine and phenylalanine counted. Just CDR3 DNA is preserved here, 42 bases in frame from base 1. Peripheral blood CD8+ and CD4+ T cells from healthy donors, Susac syndrome patients and multiple sclerosis patients were profiled by high-throughput TCR beta sequencing. The multiple sclerosis controls were treatment-naive patients whose relapsing-remitting disease, either stable or active, fulfilled the revised McDonald criteria. CD8+ TEMRA cells were enriched by FACS, while bulk CD8+ and CD4+ T cells were purified by magnetic negative isolation. Blood was collected in EDTA tubes and processed within 24 hours, with PBMCs isolated through density gradient centrifugation. PBMCs intended for TCR sequencing were cryopreserved in liquid nitrogen and were subsequently thawed in a 37 degrees C water bath. A purity of at least 90% was achieved for sorted or isolated CD4+, CD8+ and CD8+ TEMRA cells.

RNA was extracted using the RNeasy kit, and roughly 0.45 to 1 ug of the RNA was reverse transcribed with random hexamers. The immunoSEQ multiplex PCR assay, which covers 54 Vbeta and 13 Jbeta segments, was used to amplify TCR beta CDR3 regions. PCR amplification bias was corrected using a synthetic template baseline for primer optimization and computational correction. Regarding the original processing steps: Reads were annotated to V, D and J genes according to IMGT and were analyzed with immunoSEQ Analyzer, with only productive sequences retained. To calculate clonality, Shannon entropy was normalized by log2 of the number of productive unique sequences and then subtracted from one. For each patient and control, public and private clones were evaluated among the 100 most prevalent clones. Clones were defined as Susac-specific when absent from the healthy and MS cohorts, from approximately 1,100 published viral clones and from other ImmuneACCESS disease sequences. TCRdb itself trimmed the public reads at Q25 with fastp, ran MiXCR and retained productive beta chains. Identical CDR3 proteins give one entry, which carries the most common genes and DNA. The V and J calls shown here were made by TCRdb, not taken from the authors' results. For this sample there are approximately 170,000 distinct CDR3 sequences; roughly 94% appear just once. 0.075% to 0.095% of the sample is taken by the ten largest.

The sequence is built from TRBV30 and TRBJ2-5; D gene: possibly TRBD1, on 6 matching bases. Sequencing was performed on CD4+ T cells from PBMCs. This receptor was obtained from a human donor with multiple sclerosis. The bases read TGTGCCTGGAGTGTTTCATGGGGACATGAGACCCAGTACTTC. Its protein reads: CAWSVSWGHETQYF.